The next 9 T cell receptor beta chains were all read from a single sample in a study of tumor-infiltrating lymphocytes in primary liver carcinoma. The investigators made TCR beta cDNA from roughly 0.45 ug total RNA, using a constant-region primer. TCR beta libraries came from three nested multiplex PCR rounds using slightly modified ARM-PCR. Use of TRBV1-TRBV30 forward primers with a C-beta reverse primer characterized the first two PCR rounds, which lasted around 9 cycles each. Each CDR3 protein is one row after TCRdb ran MiXCR on the multiplex PCR reads. The repertoire holds approximately 120,000 distinct CDR3 sequences, 64% seen once, with more than 7% in the top ten. Co-extraction of both nucleic acids (RNA and DNA) used about 18-31 mg of unsorted bulk tissue. Source material: liver tumor tissue from sampling region 3. Documented subset: tumor region T3, left-lateral pole. These receptors originate from a woman aged 60-70 years with primary liver carcinoma and hepatitis B virus infection.

With respect to this clonotype: At one end, the junction sequence differs from germline, possibly due to a read error. This chain joins TRBV4-1 and TRBJ1-1; D uncertain. CDR3 length: 14 residues. CDR1 MGHRA and CDR2 YSYEKL come from the germline V gene. DNA for the CDR3: TGCACCAGCAGCCTTATGATCGGGAACACTGAAGCTTTCTTT. As protein: CTSSLMIGNTEAFF.

This clonotype was counted a few times. The chain combines TRBV4-2 with TRBJ1-1; D might be TRBD1 (5 bases). From germline, CDR1 is LGHNA and CDR2 YNFKEQ. CDR3 length: 15 residues. The V and J ends lost 1 base and 6 bases respectively, with 15 bases between them. The CDR3 spells CASSQGGGGGPEAFF. In nucleotides, the CDR3 is TGTGCCAGCAGCCAAGGGGGGGGGGGAGGGCCTGAAGCTTTCTTT.

Note on this clonotype: With a much larger clone just one base away, this may be a read error. This chain joins TRBV5-6 and TRBJ2-7, with TRBD1 identical over 9 bases. This CDR3 has 14 amino acids. Germline V gives CDR1 SGHDT, CDR2 YYEEEE. V lost 6 bases, J lost 3 bases, and 7 bases stayed unmatched. CDR3 loop: CASNYPDRGYEQYF. CDR3 DNA: TGTGCCAGCAACTACCCGGACAGGGGCTACGAGCAGTACTTC.

Regarding this clonotype: The junction and the germline gene differ at one end; a read error may be behind it. This chain uses TRBV29-1 with TRBJ2-1, with 14 bases aligning to TRBD2. From germline, CDR1 is SQVTM and CDR2 ANQGSEA. There are 15 residues in the CDR3. CDR3 sequence: CGVEGGLAGDDGQFF. For the CDR3, the DNA is TGCGGCGTTGAGGGGGGACTAGCGGGAGACGATGGGCAGTTCTTC.

This clonotype was observed at least ten times. The chain uses TRBV29-1 and TRBJ2-5; 13 bases agree with TRBD2. J lost 1 base, V lost 6 bases, and 5 bases had no gene match. The CDR3 is made up of 15 amino acids. The germline V gene encodes CDR1 SQVTM and CDR2 ANQGSEA. CDR3 residues: CSVSGTSGTQETQYF. The CDR3 nucleotides read TGCAGCGTCAGCGGGACTAGCGGGACCCAAGAGACCCAGTACTTC.

This clonotype was counted many times. The CDR3 protein is CASSRLAGSYEQYF. CDR3 nucleotides: TGTGCCAGCAGCCGACTAGCGGGTTCCTACGAGCAGTACTTC. The chain is built from TRBV12-3 or TRBV12-4 and TRBJ2-7; 10 bases are shared with TRBD2. This CDR3 comprises 14 residues. Losses at the gene ends were 6 bases for V and 1 base for J; bases not matched to a gene: 3.

As concerns this clonotype: Possible read error: a much larger clone is one base away. The chain carries TRBV6-1 and TRBJ2-1; perhaps D is TRBD1 or TRBD2 (7 bases each). V lost 1 base and J lost 7, with 14 bases in between. The CDR3 contains 15 residues. Germline CDR1 MNHNS, CDR2 SASEGT. The CDR3 region has the DNA TGTGCCAGCAGTGAAGAGGGGGCGGGAGTGAATGAGCAGTTCTTC. It encodes CASSEEGAGVNEQFF.

As regards this clonotype: One junction end disagrees with the germline gene, perhaps due to a read error. The chain joins TRBV11-2 to TRBJ2-5; D is uncertain. CDR1 and CDR2 from the germline V gene are SGHAT and FQNNGV. CDR3 size: 11 residues. The CDR3 nucleotides are TGTGCCATCAGCTTTATAGAGACCCGGTACTTC. It encodes CAISFIETRYF.

V is TRBV6-6 and J is TRBJ2-7; 7 bases are a match to TRBD1. The J segment lost 3 bases and the V segment lost 2 bases, leaving 4 bases of the junction unmatched. CDR1 is MNHNY, CDR2 SVGAGI, per germline (reference sequence). This CDR3 is built from 14 residues. CDR3 nucleotides: TGTGCCAGCAGTTACAGCCGACAGGGCTACGAGCAGTACTTC. Its protein is CASSYSRQGYEQYF.